Below, one T cell receptor (beta chain) is given with its context. Profiling relied on immunoSEQ multiplex PCR, and the TCRdb table lists in-frame clones only, not all of them. The sample has tens of thousands of clones, more than 85% seen once. V shed 9 bases, J shed 2 bases, and the junction held 9 bases outside the gene matches. The CDR3 is made up of 15 amino acids. CDR1 is KGHSH and CDR2 is LQKENI in the germline V gene. The data belong to a study of blood T cell repertoires in COVID-19. Overall study: Donors in the United States, Italy and Spain gave samples during acute or convalescent COVID-19. PBMCs, B-cell-depleted T cells, or T cells provided the cDNA or gDNA that made up the material.

This chain connects TRBV18 to TRBJ2-1; 8 nucleotides line up with TRBD2. The clonotype was recovered from a man aged 50 to 60 with acute or convalescent COVID-19. The specimen sequenced was peripheral blood. For the CDR3, the DNA is TGTGCCAGTCAGGCGACGGGGGGGACCTACAATGAGCAGTTCTTC. Translation: CASQATGGTYNEQFF.